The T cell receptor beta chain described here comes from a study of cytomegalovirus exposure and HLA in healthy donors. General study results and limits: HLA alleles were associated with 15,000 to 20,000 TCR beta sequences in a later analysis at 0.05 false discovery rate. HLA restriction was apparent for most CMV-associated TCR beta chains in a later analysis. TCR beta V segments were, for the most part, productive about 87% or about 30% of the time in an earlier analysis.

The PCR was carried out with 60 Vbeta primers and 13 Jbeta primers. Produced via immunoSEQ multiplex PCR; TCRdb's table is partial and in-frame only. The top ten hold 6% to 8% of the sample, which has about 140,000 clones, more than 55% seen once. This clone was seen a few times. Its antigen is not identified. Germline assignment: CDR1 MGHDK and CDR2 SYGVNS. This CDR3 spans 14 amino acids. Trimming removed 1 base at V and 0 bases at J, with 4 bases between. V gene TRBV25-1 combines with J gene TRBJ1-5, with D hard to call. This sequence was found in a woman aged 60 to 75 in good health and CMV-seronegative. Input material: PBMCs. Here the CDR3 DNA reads TGTGCCAGCAGTGAATTCGGTAGCAATCAGCCCCAGCATTTT. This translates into CASSEFGSNQPQHF.